This is a list of T cell receptor beta chains from one sample in a study of cytomegalovirus exposure and HLA in healthy donors. Method: immunoSEQ multiplex PCR; TCRdb's copy keeps in-frame clones and lacks some. The sample has hundreds of thousands of clones, roughly 84% seen once. The sample was PBMCs. Source of these receptors: a woman aged 18 to 35 in good health and CMV-seropositive. CDR3s include the opening cysteine and the closing phenylalanine or tryptophan. The order of the fields is clone size, J gene, V gene, CDR3 protein. Not every row has a clone size; where given, it reads once, few, many or a size class.

-,TRBJ1-2,TRBV7-3,CASSPGTPDYGYTF
-,TRBJ2-5,TRBV4-1,CASSQDSGAGETQYF
-,TRBJ1-1,TRBV4-1,CASSQDLGGTEAFF
-,TRBJ2-7,TRBV10-1,CASSTTGSYEQYF
-,TRBJ2-7,TRBV4-1,CASSRAGTSVSYEQYF
-,TRBJ1-2,TRBV9,CASSVGVQANYGYTF
-,TRBJ2-7,TRBV7-9,CASSLYSGRTYEQYF
-,TRBJ2-7,TRBV5-1,CASSSRDKPITYEQYF
-,TRBJ2-7,TRBV27,CASSPRITYEQYF
-,TRBJ2-1,TRBV28,CASSTIPRTSGSYNEQFF
-,TRBJ2-5,TRBV28,CASSLILPSGRAETQYF
-,TRBJ1-4,TRBV6-5,CASSYVPQGMEEKLFF
-,TRBJ2-1,TRBV5-1,CASSLSTERYEQFF
-,TRBJ2-1,TRBV4-1,CASSQREGSYNEQFF
-,TRBJ2-7,TRBV4-1,CASSQDNGSSYEQYF
-,TRBJ2-1,TRBV6-1,CASSDGGLGPYNEQFF
-,TRBJ2-1,TRBV29-1,CSVGGGLSYNEQFF
-,TRBJ1-1,TRBV15,CATSRGRRDRGAFF
-,TRBJ1-1,TRBV28,CASSWGTATEAFF
-,TRBJ1-1,TRBV28,CASSLRPGSTEAFF
-,TRBJ1-4,TRBV5-6,CASSFTGGAGANEKLFF
-,TRBJ2-7,TRBV5-6,CASSFAVDRVHSYEQYF
-,TRBJ2-7,TRBV7-9,CASSSGLAGPPYEQYF
once,TRBJ2-1,TRBV9,CASSFRGTTSGKSSPYNEQFF
-,TRBJ2-5,TRBV7-9,CASSLGGEETQYF
-,TRBJ2-2,TRBV15,CATSRKISGSHTGELFF
-,TRBJ2-1,TRBV21-1,CASSKAGGQREGKLGDFNEQFF
-,TRBJ2-5,TRBV9,CASSVWDSSETQYF
-,TRBJ2-7,TRBV27,CASTLRGSGLYEQYF
-,TRBJ2-1,TRBV19,CASSLLGYSNEQFF
-,TRBJ2-7,TRBV4-2,CASSQDNAENPYEQYF
-,TRBJ2-5,TRBV7-9,CASSLGWASGTTSQQTQYF
-,TRBJ1-2,TRBV28,CASSLHHRVYGYTF
-,TRBJ2-5,TRBV2,CASSGASGRTQYF
once,TRBJ2-1,TRBV7-9,CASSTGTREGEQFF
-,TRBJ2-3,TRBV19,CASKRTDYGADTQYF
-,TRBJ2-7,TRBV2,CASSEQGASYEQYF
-,TRBJ2-7,TRBV9,CASSVGLAGGSSYEQYF
-,TRBJ2-7,TRBV7-9,CASSLRAQGAYEQYF
-,TRBJ2-7,TRBV6-5,CASSTSGASSYEQYF
-,TRBJ2-3,TRBV4-1,CASSQAWAGVTDTQYF
-,TRBJ2-7,TRBV6-5,CASSYGGGGDEQYF
once,TRBJ1-5,TRBV28,CASRSTGWDGNQPQHF
-,TRBJ1-2,TRBV10-3,CATGQTGRPGYTF
-,TRBJ2-2,TRBV7-8,CASSLGLLAGNTGELFF
-,TRBJ2-7,TRBV5-1,CASSLETSGHEQYF
-,TRBJ2-5,TRBV10-3,CAVRLAQQETQYF
-,TRBJ1-3,TRBV7-8,CASRDPQSVYSGNTIYF